This TCR beta chain came from a study of CD8+CD57+ T cells in acquired aplastic anemia. Study in general: DNA from sorted CD4+ and CD8+ cells averaged 3.2 ug. General study results and limits: There were roughly 30 CD8+ CDR3 sequences that occurred in both patients and controls.

Details on this clonotype: Its antigen remains unknown.

All sequencing subjects had displayed CD8+CD57+ cell expansion on flow cytometry. No therapy had been given to the patients at the time of blood sampling. Genomic DNA, the template, was used for profiling of the TCR beta VDJ and CDR3. TCRdb reprocessed the reads with MiXCR, giving one entry per CDR3 protein. The repertoire holds some 160,000 distinct CDR3 sequences, with more than 45% as singletons. Germline V gene data show CDR1 as MNHNS and CDR2 as SASEGT. CDR3 length: 14 residues. The rearrangement joins TRBV6-1 to TRBJ2-3, with 9 bases fitting TRBD2. The receptor's source is a human donor with aplastic anemia. The sample comprised sorted CD4+, CD8+, or CD8+CD57+ T cells (not recorded which) from PBMCs. CDR3 protein: CARDHGTSMDTQYF. The CDR3 nucleotides are TGTGCTAGAGATCACGGGACTAGCATGGATACGCAGTATTTT.